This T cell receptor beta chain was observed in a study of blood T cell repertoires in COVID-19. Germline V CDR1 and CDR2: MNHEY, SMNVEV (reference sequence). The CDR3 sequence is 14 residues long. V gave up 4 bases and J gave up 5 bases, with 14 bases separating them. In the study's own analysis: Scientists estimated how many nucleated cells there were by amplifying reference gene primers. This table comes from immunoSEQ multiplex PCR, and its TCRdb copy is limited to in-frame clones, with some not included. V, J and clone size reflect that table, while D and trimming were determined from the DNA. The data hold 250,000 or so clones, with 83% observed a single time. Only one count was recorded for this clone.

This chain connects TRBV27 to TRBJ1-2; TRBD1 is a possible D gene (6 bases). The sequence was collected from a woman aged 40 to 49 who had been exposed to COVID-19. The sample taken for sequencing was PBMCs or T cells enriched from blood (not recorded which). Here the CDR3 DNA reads TGTGCCAGCAGTTCTTCACAGGGTTGGTATGGCTACACCTTC. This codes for CASSSSQGWYGYTF.